This passage covers 2 T cell receptor beta chains from one sample sequenced in a study of control samples from healthy donors and cancer patients. The table came from immunoSEQ multiplex PCR; TCRdb's copy has only in-frame clones and leaves some out. This table has 150,000 or so clones, around nine tenths appearing once. Specimen: blood. The origin of the receptors is a woman in her twenties or thirties in good health.

The rearrangement links TRBV5-1 to TRBJ1-1, with a tentative D call TRBD1 (6 bases). CDR3 length: 12 amino acids. The germline gives CDR1 SGHRS, CDR2 YFSETQ. Trimming left V 1 base short and J 7 bases short, with 8 bases between. In DNA, the CDR3 is TGCGCCAGCAGCTTGCGGGGGCGTGAAGCTTTCTTT. This translates into CASSLRGREAFF.

This chain links TRBV6-2 or TRBV6-3 with TRBJ2-5; TRBD1 might be the D (6 bases). This CDR3 is 14 amino acids long. V was cut by 2 bases and J by 9 bases, with 16 bases left in between. Germline loops: CDR1 MNHEY, CDR2 SVGEGT. CDR3: CASSYDRTREAQYF. The DNA for the CDR3 is TGTGCCAGCAGTTACGACAGGACAAGAGAAGCCCAGTACTTC.